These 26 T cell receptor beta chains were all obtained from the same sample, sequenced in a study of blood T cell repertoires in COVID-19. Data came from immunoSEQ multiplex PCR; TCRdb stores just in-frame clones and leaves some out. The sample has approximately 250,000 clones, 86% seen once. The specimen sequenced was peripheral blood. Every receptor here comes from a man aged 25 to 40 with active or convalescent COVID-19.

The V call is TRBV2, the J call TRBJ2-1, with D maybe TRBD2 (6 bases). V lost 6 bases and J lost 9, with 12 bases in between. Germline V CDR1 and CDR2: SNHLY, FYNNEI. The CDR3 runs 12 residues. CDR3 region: CASRRLEVEQFF. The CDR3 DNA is TGTGCCAGCAGACGACTAGAGGTTGAGCAGTTCTTC.

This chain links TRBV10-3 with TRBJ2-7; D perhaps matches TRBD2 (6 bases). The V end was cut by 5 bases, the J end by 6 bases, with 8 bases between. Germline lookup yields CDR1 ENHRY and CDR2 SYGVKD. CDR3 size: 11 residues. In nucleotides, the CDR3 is TGTGCCATCAGTACTAGCTTCGAGCAGTACTTC. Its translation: CAISTSFEQYF.

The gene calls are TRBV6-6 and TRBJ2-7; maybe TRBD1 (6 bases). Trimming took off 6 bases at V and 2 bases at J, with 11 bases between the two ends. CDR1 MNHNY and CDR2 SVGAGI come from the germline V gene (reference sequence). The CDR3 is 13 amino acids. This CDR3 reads CASRRDTTYEQYF. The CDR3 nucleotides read TGTGCCAGCAGAAGGGACACTACCTACGAGCAGTACTTC.

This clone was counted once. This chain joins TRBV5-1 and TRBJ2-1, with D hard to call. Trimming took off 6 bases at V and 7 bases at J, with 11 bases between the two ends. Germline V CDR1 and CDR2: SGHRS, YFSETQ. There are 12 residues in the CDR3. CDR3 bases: TGCGCCAGCAACGCCTACGATAATGAGCAGTTCTTC. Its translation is CASNAYDNEQFF. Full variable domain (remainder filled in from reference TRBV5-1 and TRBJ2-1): KAGVTQTPRYLIKTRGQQVTLSCSPISGHRSVSWYQQTPGQGLQFLFEYFSETQRNKGNFPGRFSGRQFSNSRSEMNVSTLELGDSALYLCASNAYDNEQFFGPGTRLTVL.

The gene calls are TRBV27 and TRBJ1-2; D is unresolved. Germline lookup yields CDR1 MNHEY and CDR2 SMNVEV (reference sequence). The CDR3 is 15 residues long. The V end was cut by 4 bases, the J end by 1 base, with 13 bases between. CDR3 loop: CASSSRESYNYGYTF. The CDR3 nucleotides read TGTGCCAGCAGTTCAAGAGAGTCGTATAACTATGGCTACACCTTC.

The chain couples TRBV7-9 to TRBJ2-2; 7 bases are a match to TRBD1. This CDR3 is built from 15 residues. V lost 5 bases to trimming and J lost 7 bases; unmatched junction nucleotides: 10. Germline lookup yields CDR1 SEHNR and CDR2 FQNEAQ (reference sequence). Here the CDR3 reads CASSQMDRRYGELFF. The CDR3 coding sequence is TGTGCCAGCAGCCAAATGGACAGGCGATACGGGGAGCTGTTTTTT. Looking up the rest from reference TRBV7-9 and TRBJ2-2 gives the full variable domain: DTGVSQNPRHKITKRGQNVTFRCDPISEHNRLYWYRQTLGQGPEFLTYFQNEAQLEKSRLLSDRFSAERPKGSFSTLEIQRTEQGDSAMYLCASSQMDRRYGELFFGEGSRLTVL.

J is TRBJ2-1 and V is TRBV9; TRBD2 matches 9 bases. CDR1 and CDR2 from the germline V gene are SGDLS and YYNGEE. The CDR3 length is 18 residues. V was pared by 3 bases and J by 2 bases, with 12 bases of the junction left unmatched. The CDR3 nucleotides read TGTGCCAGCAGCGGTAGCGGGGGCGTCCAGCAAACCTACAATGAGCAGTTCTTC. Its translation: CASSGSGGVQQTYNEQFF. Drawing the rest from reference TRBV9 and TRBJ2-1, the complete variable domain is DSGVTQTPKHLITATGQRVTLRCSPRSGDLSVYWYQQSLDQGLQFLIQYYNGEERAKGNILERFSAQQFPDLHSELNLSSLELGDSALYFCASSGSGGVQQTYNEQFFGPGTRLTVL.

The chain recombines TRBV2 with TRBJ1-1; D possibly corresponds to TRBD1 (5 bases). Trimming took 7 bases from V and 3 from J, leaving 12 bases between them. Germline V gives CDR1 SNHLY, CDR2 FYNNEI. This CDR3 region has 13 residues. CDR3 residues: CASKLGVHTEAFF. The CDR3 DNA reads TGTGCCAGCAAATTAGGGGTTCACACTGAAGCTTTCTTT.

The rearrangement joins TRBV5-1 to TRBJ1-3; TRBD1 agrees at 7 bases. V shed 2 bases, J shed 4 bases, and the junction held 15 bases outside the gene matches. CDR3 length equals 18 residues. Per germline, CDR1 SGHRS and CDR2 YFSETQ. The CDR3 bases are TGCGCCAGCAGCTTAGAGTCGACAGGGAGATTAGGAGGAAACACCATATATTTT. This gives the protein CASSLESTGRLGGNTIYF.

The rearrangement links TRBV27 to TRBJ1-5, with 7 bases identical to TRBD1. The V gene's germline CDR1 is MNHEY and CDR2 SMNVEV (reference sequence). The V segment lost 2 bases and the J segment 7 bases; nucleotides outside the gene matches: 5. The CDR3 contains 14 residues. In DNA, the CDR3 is TGTGCCAGCAGTTTAACAGGGGAGTTCCAGCCCCAGCATTTT. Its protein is CASSLTGEFQPQHF.

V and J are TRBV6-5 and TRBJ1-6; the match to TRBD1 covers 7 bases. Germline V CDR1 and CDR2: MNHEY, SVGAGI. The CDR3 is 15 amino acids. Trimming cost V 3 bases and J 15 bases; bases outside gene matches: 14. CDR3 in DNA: TGTGCCAGCAGTTATTATTCAGAAGGGACAGCCGTCCTCCACTTT. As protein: CASSYYSEGTAVLHF.

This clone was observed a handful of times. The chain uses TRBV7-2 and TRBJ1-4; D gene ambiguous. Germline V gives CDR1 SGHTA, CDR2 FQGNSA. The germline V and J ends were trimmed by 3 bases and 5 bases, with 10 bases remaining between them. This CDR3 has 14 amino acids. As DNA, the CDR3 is TGTGCCAGCAGCTTCGCGGGGATCAATGAAAAACTGTTTTTT. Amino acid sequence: CASSFAGINEKLFF.

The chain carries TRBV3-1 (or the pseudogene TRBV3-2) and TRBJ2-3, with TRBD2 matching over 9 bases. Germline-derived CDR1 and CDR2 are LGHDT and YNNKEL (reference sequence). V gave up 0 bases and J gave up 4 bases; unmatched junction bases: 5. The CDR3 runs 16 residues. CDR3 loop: CASSQERGGPPDTQYF. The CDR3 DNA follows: TGTGCCAGCAGCCAAGAGCGGGGGGGCCCCCCAGATACGCAGTATTTT.

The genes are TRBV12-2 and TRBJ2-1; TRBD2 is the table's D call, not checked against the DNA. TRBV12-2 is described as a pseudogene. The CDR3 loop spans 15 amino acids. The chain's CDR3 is CASRFPAGGPNEQFF. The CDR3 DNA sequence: TGTGCAAGTCGCTTTCCGGCGGGGGGGCCGAATGAGCAGTTCTTC.

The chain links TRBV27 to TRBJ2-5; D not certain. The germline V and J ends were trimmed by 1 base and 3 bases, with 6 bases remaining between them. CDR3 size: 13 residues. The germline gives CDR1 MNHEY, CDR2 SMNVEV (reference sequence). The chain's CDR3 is CASSLFREETQYF. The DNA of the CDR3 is TGTGCCAGCAGTTTATTTCGGGAAGAGACCCAGTACTTC.

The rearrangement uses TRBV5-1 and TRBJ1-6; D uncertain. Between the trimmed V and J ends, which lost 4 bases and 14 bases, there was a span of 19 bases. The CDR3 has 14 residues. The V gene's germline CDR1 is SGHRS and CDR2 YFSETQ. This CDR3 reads CASSADGQERALHF. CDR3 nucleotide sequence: TGCGCCAGCAGCGCGGACGGTCAAGAGAGGGCCCTCCACTTT. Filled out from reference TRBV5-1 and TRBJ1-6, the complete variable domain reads KAGVTQTPRYLIKTRGQQVTLSCSPISGHRSVSWYQQTPGQGLQFLFEYFSETQRNKGNFPGRFSGRQFSNSRSEMNVSTLELGDSALYLCASSADGQERALHFGNGTRLTVT.

CDR3 nucleotide sequence: TGTGCCAGCAGCTCGAGACTAGCGGCGTCCTACGAGCAGTACTTC. This translates into CASSSRLAASYEQYF. This chain links TRBV7-9 with TRBJ2-7, with 9 bases lining up with TRBD2. From germline, CDR1 is SEHNR and CDR2 FQNEAQ (reference sequence). The CDR3 runs 15 residues. J was trimmed by 1 base and V by 4 bases; bases with no gene match: 5. The whole variable domain, remainder taken from reference TRBV7-9 and TRBJ2-7, is DTGVSQNPRHKITKRGQNVTFRCDPISEHNRLYWYRQTLGQGPEFLTYFQNEAQLEKSRLLSDRFSAERPKGSFSTLEIQRTEQGDSAMYLCASSSRLAASYEQYFGPGTRLTVT.

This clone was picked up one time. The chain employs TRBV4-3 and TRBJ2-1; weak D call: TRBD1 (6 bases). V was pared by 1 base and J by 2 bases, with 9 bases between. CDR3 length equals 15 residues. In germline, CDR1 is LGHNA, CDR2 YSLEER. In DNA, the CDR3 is TGCGCCAGCAGCCAAGCCGGGACAACCTACAATGAGCAGTTCTTC. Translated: CASSQAGTTYNEQFF.

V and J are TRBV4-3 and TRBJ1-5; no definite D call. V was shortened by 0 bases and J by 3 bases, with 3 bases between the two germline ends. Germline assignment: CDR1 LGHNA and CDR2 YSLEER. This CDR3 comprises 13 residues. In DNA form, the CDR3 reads TGCGCCAGCAGCCAAGACAACAATCAGCCCCAGCATTTT. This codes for CASSQDNNQPQHF.

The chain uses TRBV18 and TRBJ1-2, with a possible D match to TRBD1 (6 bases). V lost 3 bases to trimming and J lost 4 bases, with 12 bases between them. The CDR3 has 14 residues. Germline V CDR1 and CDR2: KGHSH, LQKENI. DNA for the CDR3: TGTGCCAGCTCACCCTCCATGGACAGCTATGGCTACACCTTC. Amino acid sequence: CASSPSMDSYGYTF.

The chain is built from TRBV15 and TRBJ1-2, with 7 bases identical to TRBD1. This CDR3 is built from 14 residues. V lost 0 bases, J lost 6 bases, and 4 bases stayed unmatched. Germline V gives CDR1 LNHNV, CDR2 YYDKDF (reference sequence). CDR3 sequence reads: CATSRDVRGHGYTF. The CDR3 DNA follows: TGTGCCACCAGCAGAGATGTTAGGGGGCATGGCTACACCTTC.

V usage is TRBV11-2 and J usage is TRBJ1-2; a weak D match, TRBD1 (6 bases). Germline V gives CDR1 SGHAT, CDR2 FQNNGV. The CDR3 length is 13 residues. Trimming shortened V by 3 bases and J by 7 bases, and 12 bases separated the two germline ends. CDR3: CASSLTNRVGYTF. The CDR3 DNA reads TGTGCCAGCAGCTTGACTAACAGGGTTGGCTACACCTTC.

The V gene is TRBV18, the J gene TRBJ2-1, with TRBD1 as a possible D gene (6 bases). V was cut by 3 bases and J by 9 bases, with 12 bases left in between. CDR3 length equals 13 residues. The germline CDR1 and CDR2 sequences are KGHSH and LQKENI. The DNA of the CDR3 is TGTGCCAGCTCACCCAGAGAGGGGGTTGAGCAGTTCTTC. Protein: CASSPREGVEQFF. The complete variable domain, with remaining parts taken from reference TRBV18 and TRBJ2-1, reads NAGVMQNPRHLVRRRGQEARLRCSPMKGHSHVYWYRQLPEEGLKFMVYLQKENIIDESGMPKERFSAEFPKEGPSILRIQQVVRGDSAAYFCASSPREGVEQFFGPGTRLTVL.

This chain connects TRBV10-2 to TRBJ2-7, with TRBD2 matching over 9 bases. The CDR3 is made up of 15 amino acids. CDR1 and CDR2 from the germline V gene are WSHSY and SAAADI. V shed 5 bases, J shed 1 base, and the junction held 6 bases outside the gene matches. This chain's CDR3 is CASSSTRGGSYEQYF. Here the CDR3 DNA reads TGCGCCAGCAGTTCAACGCGGGGGGGATCCTACGAGCAGTACTTC.

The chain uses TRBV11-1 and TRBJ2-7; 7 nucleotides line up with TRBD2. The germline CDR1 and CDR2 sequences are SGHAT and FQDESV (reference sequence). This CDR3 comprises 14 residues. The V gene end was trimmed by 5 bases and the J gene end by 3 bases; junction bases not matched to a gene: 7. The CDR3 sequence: CASSNPGGGYEQYF. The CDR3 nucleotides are TGTGCCAGCAGCAACCCTGGGGGGGGCTACGAGCAGTACTTC.

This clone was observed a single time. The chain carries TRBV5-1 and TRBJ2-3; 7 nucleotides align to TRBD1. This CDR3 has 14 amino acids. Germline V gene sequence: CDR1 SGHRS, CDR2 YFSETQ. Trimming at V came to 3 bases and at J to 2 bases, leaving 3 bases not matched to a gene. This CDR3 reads CASSWTGNTDTQYF. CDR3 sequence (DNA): TGCGCCAGCAGCTGGACAGGAAACACAGATACGCAGTATTTT.